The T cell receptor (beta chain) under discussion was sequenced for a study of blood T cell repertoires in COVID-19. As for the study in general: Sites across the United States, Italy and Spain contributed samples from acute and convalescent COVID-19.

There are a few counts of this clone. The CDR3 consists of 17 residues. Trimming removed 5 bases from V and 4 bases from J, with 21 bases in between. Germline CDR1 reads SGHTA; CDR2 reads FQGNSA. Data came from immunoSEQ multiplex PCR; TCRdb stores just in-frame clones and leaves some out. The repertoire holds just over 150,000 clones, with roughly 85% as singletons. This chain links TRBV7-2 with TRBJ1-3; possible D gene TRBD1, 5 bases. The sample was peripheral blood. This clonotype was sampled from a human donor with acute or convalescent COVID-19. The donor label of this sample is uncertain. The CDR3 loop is CASSPRIGRGSGNTIYF. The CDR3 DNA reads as TGTGCCAGCAGCCCCCGTATCGGGCGGGGGTCGGGAAACACCATATATTTT.